This TCR beta chain was obtained from a study of blood T cell repertoires in COVID-19. As for the study in general: There were acute and convalescent COVID-19 samples, and they came from the United States, Italy and Spain.

Authors' methods: The assay estimated nucleated cells by amplifying reference gene primers. The assay was immunoSEQ multiplex PCR, and TCRdb's table has in-frame clones only and misses some. Clone size and V and J calls were adopted from that table, with D and trimming inferred from the DNA. The sample holds 300,000 to 350,000 clones, about 88% seen once. Recruitment covered roughly 22 US areas and drew participants whose ages spanned roughly 18 to 100 years. Clinical history as reported by participants underpinned cohort assignment. The table lists this clone with a count of one. The clonotype was recovered from a woman younger than 45 who had recovered from COVID-19. Input material: PBMCs or T cells enriched from blood (not recorded which).

Here the CDR3 reads CASSYSGGGTNEKLFF. For the CDR3, the DNA is TGTGCCAGCAGTTACTCAGGAGGGGGCACTAATGAAAAACTGTTTTTT. This rearrangement joins TRBV6-2 or TRBV6-3 to TRBJ1-4, with 7 bases identical to TRBD1. This CDR3 is 16 amino acids long. V dropped 0 bases and J dropped 2; count of bases not matched to a gene: 3. Germline V lookup: CDR1 MNHEY, CDR2 SVGEGT.